This TCR beta chain was sequenced for a study of blood T cell repertoires in COVID-19. Study as a whole: The origin of the acute and convalescent COVID-19 samples was the United States, Italy and Spain. From T cells, B-cell-depleted T cells, or PBMCs came the material, which was cDNA or gDNA.

The V end lost 1 base, the J end lost 1 base, and 4 bases lay between the germline ends. Germline-derived CDR1 and CDR2 are MNHEY and SVGAGI. CDR3 size: 13 residues. How the authors handled the data: Reference gene primer amplification yielded estimated nucleated cell counts. Only in-frame clones appear in the TCRdb table, and some are missing; sequencing was by immunoSEQ multiplex PCR. V and J calls plus clone size are reproduced from that table; the DNA served to infer D and trimming. The sample contains 200,000 to 300,000 clones, 80% to 95% of which appear only once. Sample: peripheral blood. The receptor was derived from a person aged 18 to 35 with COVID-19, enrolled during active disease. V usage is TRBV6-5 and J usage is TRBJ1-1; D gene ambiguous. This CDR3 reads CASSYYQNTEAFF. In DNA, the CDR3 is TGTGCCAGCAGTTACTATCAGAACACTGAAGCTTTCTTT.